This TCR beta chain is from a study of T cell repertoires in cytomegalovirus infection. TCRdb re-analysed the reads in MiXCR, keeping a single row per CDR3 protein. The repertoire holds over 450,000 distinct CDR3 sequences, with roughly 12% as singletons. CDR3 length equals 12 residues. The V gene's germline CDR1 is GTSNPN and CDR2 SVGIG (reference sequence). With regard to this clonotype: Sequence at one end of the junction differs from germline and may be a read error.

V and J are TRBV30 and TRBJ1-2; D remains ambiguous. This clonotype was obtained from a human donor in good health (CMV status not recorded). Some clones in this sample may be carry-over from other donors' samples. Sequencing input: PBMCs. The CDR3 bases are TGTGCCTGGAGGGGCTCGGGTGGCGGCTACTCCTTC. Translated: CAWRGSGGGYSF.